Listed below are T cell receptor beta chains from one sample, sequenced in a study of T-cell reconstitution after alpha-beta-depleted transplantation in children. TCRdb called the PCR reads again in MiXCR, with one record for every CDR3 protein. The profile shows hundreds of thousands of distinct CDR3 sequences, 16% of them singletons. The source was PBMCs from the stem cell graft donor, collected from the stem cell graft. These receptors originate from a human donor who donated a stem cell graft to a child with acute myeloid leukemia. Each CDR3 is given with its conserved first and last residue. A D gene is named only where the DNA matches it firmly. Expanded clones get a size class; other rows say once, few or many, or leave the size out.

V gene: TRBV15
clone size: -
D gene: -
J gene: TRBJ2-4
CDR3 protein: CATSRGFLSDSKNIQYF
CDR3 DNA: TGTGCCACCAGCAGAGGATTCCTGTCGGATTCCAAAAACATTCAGTACTTC

V gene: TRBV29-1
clone size: many
D gene: -
J gene: TRBJ2-1
CDR3 protein: CSVAVANEQFF
CDR3 DNA: TGCAGCGTTGCGGTAGCCAATGAGCAGTTCTTC

V gene: TRBV6-2/TRBV6-3
clone size: -
D gene: TRBD2
J gene: TRBJ2-3
CDR3 protein: CASSYSGGARDTQYF
CDR3 DNA: TGTGCCAGCAGCTATAGCGGGGGGGCCAGAGATACGCAGTATTTT

V gene: TRBV4-2
clone size: many
D gene: -
J gene: TRBJ1-4
CDR3 protein: CASSQGVNPGTKSSEKLFF
CDR3 DNA: TGTGCCAGCAGCCAAGGGGTAAATCCGGGAACGAAGAGTTCCGAAAAACTGTTTTTT

V gene: TRBV20-1
clone size: many
D gene: -
J gene: TRBJ1-2
CDR3 protein: CSARNTALKFYGYTF
CDR3 DNA: TGCAGTGCTAGAAACACAGCGCTTAAATTCTATGGCTACACCTTC

V gene: TRBV30
clone size: -
D gene: -
J gene: TRBJ1-1
CDR3 protein: CAWSVDLVDEAFF
CDR3 DNA: TGTGCCTGGAGTGTAGACCTAGTTGATGAAGCTTTCTTT

V gene: TRBV29-1
clone size: many
D gene: TRBD2
J gene: TRBJ2-5
CDR3 protein: CSVEGISGEKETQYF
CDR3 DNA: TGCAGCGTTGAAGGAATTAGCGGGGAGAAAGAGACCCAGTACTTC

V gene: TRBV24-1
clone size: few
D gene: TRBD1
J gene: TRBJ2-1
CDR3 protein: CATSDPGTGITEQFF
CDR3 DNA: TGTGCCACCAGTGATCCCGGGACAGGTATCACTGAGCAGTTCTTC

V gene: TRBV20-1
clone size: many
D gene: -
J gene: TRBJ2-5
CDR3 protein: CSGQRQETQYF
CDR3 DNA: TGCAGTGGACAGCGGCAAGAGACCCAGTACTTC

V gene: TRBV6-2/TRBV6-3
clone size: -
D gene: TRBD1
J gene: TRBJ2-1
CDR3 protein: CASSTDRGSEFF
CDR3 DNA: TGTGCCAGCAGTACTGACAGGGGGTCGGAGTTCTTC

V gene: TRBV5-1
clone size: few
D gene: TRBD1
J gene: TRBJ2-4
CDR3 protein: CASSLGTGEKNIQYF
CDR3 DNA: TGCGCCAGCAGCTTGGGGACAGGAGAGAAAAACATTCAGTACTTC

V gene: TRBV15
clone size: many
D gene: -
J gene: TRBJ1-5
CDR3 protein: CATKGDHQPQHF
CDR3 DNA: TGTGCCACCAAGGGGGACCATCAGCCCCAGCATTTT

V gene: TRBV29-1
clone size: -
D gene: -
J gene: TRBJ1-1
CDR3 protein: CSVGGGRANTEAFF
CDR3 DNA: TGCAGCGTTGGGGGGGGCAGGGCGAACACTGAAGCTTTCTTT

V gene: TRBV7-9
clone size: -
D gene: TRBD2
J gene: TRBJ2-5
CDR3 protein: CASSLPGLLQETQYF
CDR3 DNA: TGTGCCAGCAGCTTACCGGGACTACTACAAGAGACCCAGTACTTC

V gene: TRBV20-1
clone size: -
D gene: -
J gene: TRBJ2-3
CDR3 protein: CSARDSWTWRTEFPDTQYF
CDR3 DNA: TGCAGTGCTAGAGATAGTTGGACCTGGCGGACGGAATTTCCAGATACGCAGTATTTT

V gene: TRBV28
clone size: -
D gene: -
J gene: TRBJ2-1
CDR3 protein: CASSLVNGNEQFF
CDR3 DNA: TGTGCCAGCAGTTTGGTTAACGGGAATGAGCAGTTCTTC

V gene: TRBV11-1
clone size: -
D gene: TRBD1
J gene: TRBJ2-7
CDR3 protein: CASSLDRGDYEQYF
CDR3 DNA: TGTGCCAGCAGCCTCGACAGGGGGGACTACGAGCAGTACTTC

V gene: TRBV12-3/TRBV12-4
clone size: many
D gene: -
J gene: TRBJ1-1
CDR3 protein: CASNPGGGRLNTEAFF
CDR3 DNA: TGTGCCAGCAACCCGGGGGGAGGAAGATTGAACACTGAAGCTTTCTTT

V gene: TRBV20-1
clone size: -
D gene: -
J gene: TRBJ1-5
CDR3 protein: CSASEGRAQGHF
CDR3 DNA: TGCAGTGCTAGTGAGGGAAGGGCCCAAGGCCATTTT

V gene: TRBV6-2/TRBV6-3
clone size: few
D gene: TRBD1
J gene: TRBJ2-7
CDR3 protein: CASARDRGPNEQYF
CDR3 DNA: TGTGCCAGCGCCCGGGACAGGGGCCCCAACGAGCAGTACTTC

V gene: TRBV7-6
clone size: -
D gene: -
J gene: TRBJ1-2
CDR3 protein: CASSDLERGYGYTF
CDR3 DNA: TGTGCCAGCAGCGACCTGGAGAGGGGCTATGGCTACACCTTC

V gene: TRBV20-1
clone size: many
D gene: -
J gene: TRBJ2-3
CDR3 protein: CSAYLTGSSTDTQYF
CDR3 DNA: TGCAGTGCGTACCTAACGGGGTCGTCCACAGATACGCAGTATTTT

V gene: TRBV3-1
clone size: -
D gene: -
J gene: TRBJ2-2
CDR3 protein: CASSQPGTGELFF
CDR3 DNA: TGTGCCAGCAGCCAGCCCGGGACCGGGGAGCTGTTTTTT

V gene: TRBV7-9
clone size: -
D gene: -
J gene: TRBJ2-7
CDR3 protein: CASSLGRRGGYEQYF
CDR3 DNA: TGTGCCAGCAGTCTAGGACGCAGGGGTGGCTACGAGCAGTACTTC

V gene: TRBV12-3/TRBV12-4
clone size: few
D gene: TRBD2
J gene: TRBJ2-5
CDR3 protein: CASNVAGKETQYF
CDR3 DNA: TGTGCCAGCAACGTAGCGGGAAAAGAGACCCAGTACTTC

V gene: TRBV6-5
clone size: -
D gene: -
J gene: TRBJ1-6
CDR3 protein: CASSYSADYSPLHF
CDR3 DNA: TGTGCCAGCAGTTACTCGGCGGACTATTCACCCCTCCACTTT

V gene: TRBV10-2
clone size: many
D gene: -
J gene: TRBJ1-2
CDR3 protein: CASSQKGGSGYTF
CDR3 DNA: TGCGCCAGCAGTCAGAAGGGTGGCTCTGGCTACACCTTC

V gene: TRBV5-1
clone size: few
D gene: -
J gene: TRBJ2-3
CDR3 protein: CASSLEESTDTQYF
CDR3 DNA: TGCGCCAGCAGCTTGGAAGAGAGCACAGATACGCAGTATTTT